This TCR beta chain was sequenced in a study of cytomegalovirus exposure and HLA in healthy donors. Findings of the study overall: Analysis performed later found around 15,000 TCR beta sequences associated with HLA alleles at 0.05 false discovery rate. According to an earlier analysis, most TCR beta V segments yielded productive rearrangements about 87% or about 30% of the time. Generally TCR sequences proved uncommon, though certain public TCRs appeared in numerous donors.

The CDR3 sequence is 16 residues long. Germline CDR1 SGDLS, CDR2 YYNGEE. The germline V and J ends were trimmed by 2 bases and 6 bases, with 18 bases remaining between them. The PCR ran on 60 Vbeta and 13 Jbeta primers. Original handling: Among the unique TCR beta chains that a later analysis counted, about 86 million in all, around 11 million were shared. Repertoires were generated with immunoSEQ multiplex PCR, while TCRdb's copy carries only in-frame clones and drops some. D and trimming come from the DNA, and the V and J calls and clone size come from that table. The data contain approximately 160,000 clones, about three quarters of them singletons. In regard to this clone: Its antigen is not identified.

The sequence was collected from a man younger than 35 in good health and CMV-seropositive. The rearrangement links TRBV9 to TRBJ2-1, with a possible D match to TRBD1 (8 bases). Sequencing was carried out using PBMCs. The CDR3 protein is CASSVDSGGTGNEQFF. CDR3 bases: TGTGCCAGCAGCGTGGACTCCGGGGGGACAGGCAATGAGCAGTTCTTC.